This entry lists 10 T cell receptor beta chains sequenced from one sample in a study of regulatory T cells in long-lasting Graves disease. TCR beta libraries were built with iRepertoire HTBI primers and Arm-PCR of CDR3 regions. TCRdb re-called the multiplex PCR reads through MiXCR, storing one row per CDR3 protein. The data contain hundreds of thousands of distinct CDR3 sequences, more than 10% of them singletons. The time point: newly diagnosed GD, antithyroid drugs for less than 3 months. With RNA extracted from PBMCs as input, the TCR library was made. This sample was also put to use in a study of T cells in Graves' hyperthyroidism and ophthalmopathy.

Sample: peripheral blood mononuclear cells (PBMCs), taken at new diagnosis, from a patient treated with antithyroid drugs. The receptors stem from a woman in her 30s with Graves disease.

The table lists this clonotype with many counts. This rearrangement joins TRBV5-1 to TRBJ2-1; D is perhaps TRBD2 (6 bases). Per germline, CDR1 SGHRS and CDR2 YFSETQ. V was trimmed by 2 bases and J by 8 bases, leaving 17 bases between them. The CDR3 length is 15 residues. CDR3 nucleotide sequence: TGCGCCAGCAGCTTCGGCTCGGGAGTTAGTGATGAGCAGTTCTTC. As protein: CASSFGSGVSDEQFF.

In this sample, this clonotype turned up many times. The genes are TRBV11-2 and TRBJ1-6; D is undetermined. In germline, CDR1 is SGHAT, CDR2 FQNNGV. Deletions cut 2 bases from V and 9 bases from J, with 11 bases between. This CDR3 is 14 amino acids long. The CDR3 here is CASSLSASASPLHF. The CDR3 coding sequence is TGTGCCAGCAGCTTATCGGCCTCTGCTTCACCCCTCCACTTT.

This clonotype was detected many times. The gene calls are TRBV7-3 and TRBJ2-2, with D uncertain. Germline CDR1 reads SGHTA; CDR2 reads FQGTGA. The CDR3 is 14 residues long. Trimming took 3 bases from V and 1 from J, leaving 6 bases between them. CDR3 sequence reads: CASSFDRNTGELFF. The CDR3 coding sequence is TGTGCCAGCAGCTTCGACCGGAACACCGGGGAGCTGTTTTTT. Filled out from reference TRBV7-3 and TRBJ2-2, the complete variable domain reads GAGVSQTPSNKVTEKGKYVELRCDPISGHTALYWYRQSLGQGPEFLIYFQGTGAADDSGLPNDRFFAVRPEGSVSTLKIQRTERGDSAVYLCASSFDRNTGELFFGEGSRLTVL.

This CDR3 reads CSAGGQGRSGNTIYF. CDR3 coding DNA: TGCAGTGCTGGGGGGCAGGGAAGATCTGGAAACACCATATATTTT. This rearrangement joins TRBV20-1 to TRBJ1-3; D might be TRBD1 (6 bases). V was trimmed by 5 bases and J by 1 base, leaving 15 bases between them. The CDR3 loop spans 15 amino acids. CDR1 DFQATT and CDR2 SNEGSKA come from the germline V gene (reference sequence).

Concerning this clonotype itself: This may stem from a read error, because a much larger clone lies one nucleotide away. The rearrangement links TRBV20-1 to TRBJ1-3, with a weak D call TRBD1 (5 bases). The length of the CDR3 is 14 residues. Per the germline V gene, CDR1 is DFQATT and CDR2 is SNEGSKA (reference sequence). The CDR3 here is CSAGFSGLGNTISF. The CDR3, as DNA: TGCAGTGCTGGCTTTTCGGGACTCGGAAACACCATATCTTTT.

In its sample, this clonotype was seen many times. This chain links TRBV4-1 with TRBJ2-5, with 7 bases aligning to TRBD2. Germline CDR1 reads MGHRA; CDR2 reads YSYEKL. V dropped 3 bases and J dropped 5; count of bases not matched to a gene: 6. The CDR3 is 14 residues long. The CDR3 bases are TGCGCCAGCAGCCAGTTCGTTAGCGGGGAGACCCAGTACTTC. Protein sequence: CASSQFVSGETQYF.

The chain carries TRBV13 and TRBJ2-2, with D possibly being TRBD1 (5 bases). The V gene lost 3 bases and the J gene lost 1 base, with 12 bases spanning the gap. Germline V gives CDR1 PRHDT, CDR2 FYEKMQ (reference sequence). The CDR3 is made up of 16 amino acids. The CDR3 loop reads CASSFLRGMNTGELFF. The CDR3 nucleotides are TGTGCCAGCAGCTTCTTAAGGGGCATGAACACCGGGGAGCTGTTTTTT.

This clonotype was counted many times. The chain joins TRBV7-2 to TRBJ2-1, with D unresolved. The germline V and J ends were trimmed by 1 base and 4 bases, with 5 bases remaining between them. The germline V gene encodes CDR1 SGHTA and CDR2 FQGNSA. The CDR3 runs to 13 residues. CDR3 nucleotide sequence: TGTGCCAGCAGCTTAGGTTGGTACAATGAGCAGTTCTTC. Its translation is CASSLGWYNEQFF.

This clonotype was seen many times. The rearrangement links TRBV12-3 or TRBV12-4 to TRBJ1-2, with D uncertain. The CDR3 totals 14 residues. V lost 3 bases to trimming and J lost 4 bases, with 12 bases between them. CDR3 sequence (DNA): TGTGCCAGCAGTTTCCCTGATGCGGGCTATGGCTACACCTTC. Its translation is CASSFPDAGYGYTF.

Regarding this clonotype: Since a much larger clone is just one base distant, this may be a read error. The DNA for the CDR3 is TGTGCCAGCACTAAACAGGGGGCCTACGAGCAGTACTTC. It encodes CASTKQGAYEQYF. The V gene is TRBV2, the J gene TRBJ2-7, with 8 bases identical to TRBD1. The germline gives CDR1 SNHLY, CDR2 FYNNEI. There are 13 residues in the CDR3. V was clipped by 7 bases and J by 2 bases; unmatched bases: 4.